The 12 T cell receptor beta chains listed next were all sequenced from one sample in a study of cytomegalovirus exposure and HLA in healthy donors. The study ran its PCR with 60 Vbeta and 13 Jbeta primers. Clones were read by immunoSEQ multiplex PCR, and TCRdb kept only the in-frame ones, dropping some. The table lists roughly 75,000 clones. Sequenced: PBMCs. Receptors were obtained from a boy between 5 and 17 years old in good health and CMV-seronegative.

The chain recombines TRBV13 with TRBJ2-1; maybe TRBD1 (6 bases). V shed 5 bases and J shed 4 bases, with 12 bases lying between them. From germline, CDR1 is PRHDT and CDR2 FYEKMQ (reference sequence). The CDR3 totals 14 residues. CDR3 in DNA: TGTGCCAGCAGCACGGTGCAGGGGTACAATGAGCAGTTCTTC. Its protein is CASSTVQGYNEQFF.

The V gene is TRBV7-6, the J gene TRBJ2-7; 7 bases align to TRBD1. Germline values: CDR1 SGHVS, CDR2 FNYEAQ. V lost 5 bases to trimming and J lost 0 bases; unmatched junction nucleotides: 7. This CDR3 contains 15 residues. The CDR3 spells CASSPGAGGSYEQYF. The CDR3 DNA reads TGTGCCAGCAGCCCAGGGGCAGGGGGCTCCTACGAGCAGTACTTC.

The J gene is TRBJ2-5, the V gene TRBV7-2, with D unresolved. There are 14 residues in the CDR3. Trimming stripped 2 bases from V and 1 base from J, with 8 bases between. Germline V gene sequence: CDR1 SGHTA, CDR2 FQGNSA. The CDR3 DNA follows: TGTGCCAGCAGCTTACTAACTTTCCAAGAGACCCAGTACTTC. Translation: CASSLLTFQETQYF.

V usage is TRBV7-9 and J usage is TRBJ2-3; no clear D. CDR1 and CDR2 from the germline V gene are SEHNR and FQNEAQ (reference sequence). V was clipped by 8 bases and J by 2 bases, with 17 bases between them. This CDR3 contains 15 residues. CDR3 loop: CASGRDTFYTDTQYF. CDR3 bases: TGTGCCAGCGGCAGAGACACCTTTTACACAGATACGCAGTATTTT.

The rearrangement links TRBV19 to TRBJ1-2, with 9 bases aligning to TRBD1. This CDR3 has 13 amino acids. Germline trimming cut 7 bases from V and 7 bases from J; bases unmatched to any gene: 7. Germline CDR1 is LNHDA and CDR2 is SQIVND (reference sequence). Here the CDR3 DNA reads TGTGCCAGTACCCGACAGGGGGTTTCTGGCTACACCTTC. It translates to CASTRQGVSGYTF. The full variable domain, with the rest looked up from reference TRBV19 and TRBJ1-2, is DGGITQSPKYLFRKEGQNVTLSCEQNLNHDAMYWYRQDPGQGLRLIYYSQIVNDFQKGDIAEGYSVSREKKESFPLTVTSAQKNPTAFYLCASTRQGVSGYTFGSGTRLTVV.

This chain uses TRBV9 with TRBJ1-4, with no clear D. The V and J ends lost 0 bases and 0 bases respectively, with 9 bases between them. The V gene's germline CDR1 is SGDLS and CDR2 YYNGEE. The CDR3 sequence is 16 residues long. Here the CDR3 reads CASSVGEDATNEKLFF. The DNA for the CDR3 is TGTGCCAGCAGCGTAGGAGAGGATGCAACTAATGAAAAACTGTTTTTT.

The chain recombines TRBV14 with TRBJ2-7; 11 nucleotides align to TRBD1. Germline CDR1 SGHDN, CDR2 FVKESK. The trim removed 3 bases at V and 2 bases at J, leaving 3 bases unmatched. This CDR3 spans 15 amino acids. The CDR3 DNA follows: TGTGCCAGCAGCCAGGGGACAGGGGGTACCTACGAGCAGTACTTC. It specifies CASSQGTGGTYEQYF.

The rearrangement links TRBV5-1 to TRBJ1-1; maybe TRBD1 (6 bases). V lost 0 bases, J lost 6 bases, and 18 bases lay in between. The CDR3 totals 16 residues. Germline V lookup: CDR1 SGHRS, CDR2 YFSETQ. The CDR3 DNA sequence: TGCGCCAGCAGCTTGGCGGGGCAGGGGTCCGGGGCTGAAGCTTTCTTT. Encoded protein: CASSLAGQGSGAEAFF.

V is TRBV5-1 and J is TRBJ2-5; D is undetermined. The CDR3 consists of 12 residues. Trimming cost V 4 bases and J 3 bases, with 7 bases left between them. The germline V gene encodes CDR1 SGHRS and CDR2 YFSETQ. The CDR3 DNA follows: TGCGCCAGCAGCCTGTCTAAAGAGACCCAGTACTTC. It translates to CASSLSKETQYF. Full variable domain (rest looked up from reference TRBV5-1 and TRBJ2-5): KAGVTQTPRYLIKTRGQQVTLSCSPISGHRSVSWYQQTPGQGLQFLFEYFSETQRNKGNFPGRFSGRQFSNSRSEMNVSTLELGDSALYLCASSLSKETQYFGPGTRLLVL.

This chain uses TRBV27 with TRBJ2-3; 10 bases line up with TRBD2. The CDR3 runs 19 residues. Germline CDR1 is MNHEY and CDR2 is SMNVEV (reference sequence). Unmatched junction bases numbered 22, after V lost 6 bases and J lost 7 bases. Here the CDR3 DNA reads TGTGCCAGCAGCCGAGTTGTTGCAGGGGTCGGGACTAGCGTTAATACGCAGTATTTT. Protein: CASSRVVAGVGTSVNTQYF.

The CDR3 DNA follows: TGTGCCAGCAGCTTGAAACAGGGGGCGCGGAATTCACCCCTCCACTTT. It translates to CASSLKQGARNSPLHF. V gene TRBV5-6 combines with J gene TRBJ1-6; 9 nucleotides line up with TRBD1. CDR1 is SGHDT, CDR2 YYEEEE, per germline. This CDR3 is built from 16 residues. V shed 1 base and J 7 bases; nucleotides not matched to a gene: 6.

The V gene is TRBV7-7, the J gene TRBJ2-1, with TRBD2 as a possible D gene (6 bases). This CDR3 is built from 12 residues. CDR1 is SSHAT, CDR2 FNYEAQ, per germline (reference sequence). V was cut by 5 bases and J by 8 bases, with 10 bases left in between. The CDR3 DNA reads as TGTGCCAGCAGCCCCGGGACTCATGAGCAGTTCTTC. Protein sequence: CASSPGTHEQFF.